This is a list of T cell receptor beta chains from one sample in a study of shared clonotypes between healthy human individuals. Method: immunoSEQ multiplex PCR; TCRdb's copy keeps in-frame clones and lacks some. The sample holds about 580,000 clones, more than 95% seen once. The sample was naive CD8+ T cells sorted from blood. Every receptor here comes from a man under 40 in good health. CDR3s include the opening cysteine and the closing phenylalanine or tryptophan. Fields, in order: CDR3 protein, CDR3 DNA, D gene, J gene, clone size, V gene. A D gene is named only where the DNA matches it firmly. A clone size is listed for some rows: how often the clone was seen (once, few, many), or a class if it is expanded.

CDR3: CASSSTDRVYEQYF
DNA: TGTGCCAGCAGCTCCACGGACAGAGTCTACGAGCAGTACTTC
D: NA
J: TRBJ2-7
size: NA
V: TRBV13

CDR3: CASSLVGQGVETQYF
DNA: TGTGCCAGCAGCTTGGTGGGTCAGGGAGTGGAGACCCAGTACTTC
D: NA
J: TRBJ2-5
size: NA
V: TRBV5-5

CDR3: CASSAGIYYEQYF
DNA: TGTGCCAGCAGCGCGGGAATCTACTACGAGCAGTACTTC
D: NA
J: TRBJ2-7
size: NA
V: TRBV13

CDR3: CASSSGLVPSRRYEQYF
DNA: TGTGCCAGCAGCTCGGGACTAGTGCCCTCCCGGCGATACGAGCAGTACTTC
D: TRBD2
J: TRBJ2-7
size: NA
V: TRBV7-6

CDR3: CASSLAAGPGVEPQHF
DNA: TGTGCCAGCAGCTTGGCGGCCGGGCCGGGAGTGGAGCCCCAGCATTTT
D: NA
J: TRBJ1-5
size: NA
V: TRBV5-6

CDR3: CSVVGGKGETQYF
DNA: TGCAGCGTGGTGGGGGGAAAGGGGGAGACCCAGTACTTC
D: NA
J: TRBJ2-5
size: NA
V: TRBV29-1

CDR3: CASSARPGLVGDTQYF
DNA: TGTGCCAGCAGCGCCCGCCCGGGACTAGTGGGAGATACGCAGTATTTT
D: TRBD2
J: TRBJ2-3
size: NA
V: TRBV9

CDR3: CASPARTLRNEQFF
DNA: TGTGCCAGCCCAGCTAGGACTCTACGCAATGAGCAGTTCTTC
D: NA
J: TRBJ2-1
size: NA
V: TRBV2

CDR3: CASSAKDHTGELFF
DNA: TGTGCCAGCAGCGCCAAGGATCACACCGGGGAGCTGTTTTTT
D: NA
J: TRBJ2-2
size: NA
V: TRBV7-9

CDR3: CASRIAGRHETQYF
DNA: TGTGCCAGCAGGATAGCGGGGCGCCATGAGACCCAGTACTTC
D: TRBD2
J: TRBJ2-5
size: NA
V: TRBV27

CDR3: CSVLAGRYYEQYF
DNA: TGCAGCGTCTTAGCGGGACGGTACTACGAGCAGTACTTC
D: TRBD2
J: TRBJ2-7
size: NA
V: TRBV29-1

CDR3: CATSPDQDRGTEAFF
DNA: TGTGCCACCAGCCCAGATCAGGACAGGGGCACTGAAGCTTTCTTT
D: TRBD1
J: TRBJ1-1
size: once
V: TRBV15

CDR3: CASAPSESYGYTF
DNA: TGTGCCAGCGCCCCCTCGGAAAGCTATGGCTACACCTTC
D: NA
J: TRBJ1-2
size: once
V: TRBV19

CDR3: CASSQVEGGSQPQHF
DNA: TGCGCCAGCAGCCAGGTGGAAGGGGGGAGTCAGCCCCAGCATTTT
D: NA
J: TRBJ1-5
size: NA
V: TRBV4-1

CDR3: CASGPVSAGDTQYF
DNA: TGTGCCAGCGGCCCCGTCTCAGCGGGAGATACGCAGTATTTT
D: NA
J: TRBJ2-3
size: NA
V: TRBV7-3

CDR3: CASSQVGGDEQYF
DNA: TGTGCCAGCAGCCAAGTAGGGGGGGACGAGCAGTACTTC
D: NA
J: TRBJ2-7
size: NA
V: TRBV14

CDR3: CASRQGGEKLFF
DNA: TGTGCCAGCAGACAGGGCGGTGAAAAACTGTTTTTT
D: NA
J: TRBJ1-4
size: NA
V: TRBV7-9

CDR3: CASSFSAHYEQYF
DNA: TGTGCCAGCAGTTTCAGCGCACACTACGAGCAGTACTTC
D: NA
J: TRBJ2-7
size: NA
V: TRBV27

CDR3: CASNLRGANTEAFF
DNA: TGTGCCAGCAACCTCAGGGGGGCGAACACTGAAGCTTTCTTT
D: TRBD1
J: TRBJ1-1
size: NA
V: TRBV27

CDR3: CASSAYTDTQYF
DNA: TGTGCCAGCAGCGCCTATACAGATACGCAGTATTTT
D: NA
J: TRBJ2-3
size: NA
V: TRBV9

CDR3: CASSSDSDTQPQHF
DNA: TGTGCCAGCTCGAGTGACAGCGATACTCAGCCCCAGCATTTT
D: NA
J: TRBJ1-5
size: NA
V: TRBV18

CDR3: CAWSDPVEAFF
DNA: TGTGCCTGGAGCGATCCGGTCGAAGCTTTCTTT
D: NA
J: TRBJ1-1
size: NA
V: TRBV30

CDR3: CASSLWVQTGQPQHF
DNA: TGTGCCAGCAGCTTGTGGGTACAGACGGGGCAGCCCCAGCATTTT
D: NA
J: TRBJ1-5
size: NA
V: TRBV5-5

CDR3: CASSTDRAEQYF
DNA: TGTGCCAGCAGCACGGACAGGGCCGAGCAGTACTTC
D: TRBD1
J: TRBJ2-7
size: NA
V: TRBV11-3

CDR3: CASSPRRAGEAGELFF
DNA: TGTGCCAGCAGCCCTCGGAGAGCGGGAGAGGCCGGGGAGCTGTTTTTT
D: TRBD2
J: TRBJ2-2
size: NA
V: TRBV11-3

CDR3: CASMAGTITDTQYF
DNA: TGTGCCAGCATGGCAGGGACTATCACAGATACGCAGTATTTT
D: TRBD2
J: TRBJ2-3
size: NA
V: TRBV6-5

CDR3: CASSAMGQSSYEQYF
DNA: TGTGCCAGCAGCGCGATGGGGCAGAGCTCCTACGAGCAGTACTTC
D: NA
J: TRBJ2-7
size: NA
V: TRBV7-9

CDR3: CASSPDRGQGTEAFF
DNA: TGTGCCAGCAGCCCGGACAGGGGGCAGGGCACTGAAGCTTTCTTT
D: TRBD1
J: TRBJ1-1
size: NA
V: TRBV11-2

CDR3: CASSTGADTQYF
DNA: TGTGCCAGCAGCACAGGGGCAGATACGCAGTATTTT
D: TRBD1
J: TRBJ2-3
size: NA
V: TRBV7-9

CDR3: CASSLDQPQHF
DNA: TGCGCCAGCAGCTTGGATCAGCCCCAGCATTTT
D: NA
J: TRBJ1-5
size: NA
V: TRBV5-1

CDR3: CASSFGVDEQYF
DNA: TGTGCCAGCAGCTTTGGGGTGGACGAGCAGTACTTC
D: NA
J: TRBJ2-7
size: NA
V: TRBV5-6

CDR3: CASSQDGATNEQFF
DNA: TGCGCCAGCAGCCAAGATGGGGCCACCAATGAGCAGTTCTTC
D: NA
J: TRBJ2-1
size: NA
V: TRBV4-1

CDR3: CACRQGISPYEQYF
DNA: TGTGCCTGCCGACAGGGGATCTCACCCTACGAGCAGTACTTC
D: TRBD1
J: TRBJ2-7
size: NA
V: TRBV30

CDR3: CASSKFLSGTDYTDTQYF
DNA: TGTGCCAGTAGTAAGTTCTTATCCGGGACAGATTACACAGATACGCAGTATTTT
D: TRBD1
J: TRBJ2-3
size: NA
V: TRBV19

CDR3: CASSITGTNYGYTF
DNA: TGTGCCAGTAGTATAACGGGAACCAACTATGGCTACACCTTC
D: NA
J: TRBJ1-2
size: NA
V: TRBV19

CDR3: CASSNGQINMAYEQYF
DNA: TGTGCCAGCAGCAACGGACAAATCAATATGGCCTACGAGCAGTACTTC
D: NA
J: TRBJ2-7
size: NA
V: TRBV7-9

CDR3: CASSPGQGARKTQYF
DNA: TGTGCCAGCAGTCCGGGACAGGGGGCGAGGAAGACCCAGTACTTC
D: TRBD1
J: TRBJ2-5
size: NA
V: TRBV27

CDR3: CSVGTSGVLAQYF
DNA: TGCAGCGTGGGGACTAGCGGGGTTTTGGCCCAGTACTTC
D: TRBD2
J: TRBJ2-5
size: NA
V: TRBV29-1

CDR3: CASSFRWGQGAQNEQFF
DNA: TGTGCCAGCAGCTTCCGGTGGGGACAGGGGGCGCAAAATGAGCAGTTCTTC
D: TRBD1
J: TRBJ2-1
size: NA
V: TRBV5-6

CDR3: CASSSTGAGGYEQYF
DNA: TGTGCCAGCAGTTCAACGGGCGCCGGGGGCTACGAGCAGTACTTC
D: NA
J: TRBJ2-7
size: NA
V: TRBV28

CDR3: CASSLEVGSYEQYF
DNA: TGTGCCAGCAGCTTAGAAGTAGGCTCCTACGAGCAGTACTTC
D: NA
J: TRBJ2-7
size: NA
V: TRBV7-6

CDR3: CASSASPYRLGYTF
DNA: TGTGCCAGCAGTGCCTCCCCGTACAGGCTTGGCTACACCTTC
D: NA
J: TRBJ1-2
size: NA
V: TRBV27

CDR3: CASSPGTGGDYEQYF
DNA: TGCGCCAGCAGCCCTGGGACAGGGGGAGACTACGAGCAGTACTTC
D: TRBD1
J: TRBJ2-7
size: NA
V: TRBV4-3

CDR3: CASRPSGRTQSEGEQYF
DNA: TGTGCCAGCAGACCCTCCGGGAGGACCCAATCGGAGGGCGAGCAGTACTTC
D: TRBD2
J: TRBJ2-7
size: NA
V: TRBV2

CDR3: CASKGLASYEQYF
DNA: TGCGCCAGCAAGGGACTAGCGTCCTACGAGCAGTACTTC
D: TRBD2
J: TRBJ2-7
size: NA
V: TRBV10-2

CDR3: CASSEEEVAGGNEQFF
DNA: TGTGCCAGCAGTGAAGAGGAGGTAGCAGGGGGCAATGAGCAGTTCTTC
D: TRBD1
J: TRBJ2-1
size: NA
V: TRBV6-1

CDR3: CASSVAGGSSYNEQFF
DNA: TGTGCCAGCAGCGTTGCAGGGGGGAGCTCCTACAATGAGCAGTTCTTC
D: NA
J: TRBJ2-1
size: NA
V: TRBV9

CDR3: CASSLQGNSYEQYF
DNA: TGTGCCAGCAGCTTACAGGGGAACTCCTACGAGCAGTACTTC
D: NA
J: TRBJ2-7
size: NA
V: TRBV7-8

CDR3: CASSQLKASGRVGEQYF
DNA: TGCGCCAGCAGCCAGCTAAAGGCTAGCGGGAGGGTGGGTGAGCAGTACTTC
D: TRBD2
J: TRBJ2-7
size: NA
V: TRBV4-3

CDR3: CASSLRVGANTDTQYF
DNA: TGTGCCAGCAGCCTTCGCGTTGGGGCCAACACAGATACGCAGTATTTT
D: NA
J: TRBJ2-3
size: NA
V: TRBV11-2

CDR3: CASSFWSAGKQFF
DNA: TGTGCCAGCAGTTTTTGGAGTGCGGGTAAGCAGTTCTTC
D: NA
J: TRBJ2-1
size: NA
V: TRBV27

CDR3: CASSTQETQYF
DNA: TGTGCCAGCAGTACCCAAGAGACCCAGTACTTC
D: NA
J: TRBJ2-5
size: NA
V: TRBV27

CDR3: CSVETGTAQETQYF
DNA: TGCAGCGTTGAGACCGGGACAGCTCAAGAGACCCAGTACTTC
D: TRBD1
J: TRBJ2-5
size: NA
V: TRBV29-1

CDR3: CASSPARSSYNEQFF
DNA: TGTGCCAGCAGCCCCGCCAGGAGCTCCTACAATGAGCAGTTCTTC
D: NA
J: TRBJ2-1
size: few
V: TRBV7-9